This T cell receptor (beta chain) was recorded in a study of blood T cell repertoires in COVID-19 (TCRdb year 2020). Study-level background: The collaborator samples originated in the United States, Italy and Spain and spanned the acute and convalescent phases of COVID-19. The repertoires were made available in a free public database intended to serve as a resource for research on the immune response to SARS-CoV-2. Subjects who had been exposed to COVID-19, were actively infected with it, or had recovered from it provided the deeply sampled blood TCRbeta repertoires that made up the dataset. The prospective study material was composed of cDNA or gDNA derived from T cells, B-cell-depleted T cells, or PBMCs. The samples were drawn from two sources: the first 160 participants of the ongoing ImmuneRACE study, and 1,000 to 1,500 subjects contributed by 6 global collaborators. Where available, HLA class I and class II types were taken from metadata supplied by the sample provider and were not determined by assay-based typing. The sample metadata nearly always contained a de-identified subject ID, COVID-19 status, age in years and sex. Study-wide findings and limitations: How much clinical and demographic metadata was included differed by source and by participant, and the metadata was provided uncurated.

As concerns this clone: The specificity of this receptor is unknown. The record has no base qualities; no much larger clone is one base away.

Collaborating institutions collected whole blood in K2EDTA tubes following their own protocols. Collaborator samples were shipped for TCRbeta analysis as frozen whole blood, isolated PBMCs, or DNA extracted from either sample type. The CDR3 measures 13 amino acids from cysteine to phenylalanine. The read is trimmed to its CDR3 DNA, 39 bases read in frame from base 1. Looking up the germline V gene yields CDR1 KGHSH and CDR2 LQKENI. V and J are trimmed by 2 bases and 7 bases, and the gene matches miss 3 bases of the junction. TCRbeta CDR3 regions were amplified from genomic DNA using the immunoSEQ Assay, a bias-controlled multiplex PCR. Concerning the study's data processing: The number of nucleated cells in each sample was estimated by amplification of reference gene primers within the assay. To quantify the absolute abundance of each unique TCRbeta CDR3 rearrangement, sequence reads were collapsed and filtered. Productive Simpson clonality was computed per sample as the square root of Simpson's diversity index over productive rearrangements. The immuneACCESS repertoire file appears here via TCRdb, limited to in-frame rearrangements. These files lack a portion of the clones; in checked studies, under half of the deficit traces to unresolved V genes, and the cause of the others is not known. The V and J calls and clone size are taken from that table; D and trimming were inferred from the DNA. The sample table shows around 77,000 clones, and 82% are seen once. Around a sixth of the sample is taken by the ten largest.

The sequence links TRBV18 to TRBJ1-1; 8 bases in the middle match TRBD1. The sample taken for sequencing was peripheral blood. This clonotype was obtained from a human donor in a cohort sampled during active COVID-19. For the CDR3, the sequence is CASSPRGQDEAFF. The nucleotide sequence reads TGTGCCAGCTCACCAAGGGGACAGGATGAAGCTTTCTTT.